Following are 3 T cell receptor beta chains from one sample sequenced in a study of glioma-infiltrating T cells. TCR alpha and beta CDR3 regions were amplified from RNA using iRepertoire nested multiplex PCR. TCRdb re-derived calls from the multiplex PCR reads in MiXCR, one entry per CDR3 protein. The table shows 300,000 to 450,000 distinct CDR3 sequences, with 41% occurring only once. Sample: glioma tissue, nonneoplastic brain tissue, or PBMCs (not recorded which). These receptors all stem from a human donor with low-grade glioma or glioblastoma, undergoing nonglioma brain surgery, or in good health (not recorded which).

About this clonotype: This may be a read error, as it is one base from a much larger clone. This chain links TRBV4-2 with TRBJ2-7, with TRBD2 matching over 7 bases. This CDR3 is 15 amino acids long. CDR1 is LGHNA and CDR2 is YNFKEQ in the germline V gene. V shed 4 bases and J 3 bases; nucleotides not matched to a gene: 9. CDR3 in DNA: TGTGCCAGCAGCCGAGAGCGGGATTTGGTCTACGAGCAGTACTTC. Its translation is CASSRERDLVYEQYF.

The chain is built from TRBV11-1 and TRBJ1-6; 8 bases agree with TRBD1. This CDR3 spans 15 amino acids. Germline CDR1 and CDR2: SGHAT and FQDESV (reference sequence). V shed 5 bases, J shed 10 bases, and the junction held 10 bases outside the gene matches. CDR3 region: CASSMTGQGESPLHF. In nucleotides, the CDR3 is TGTGCCAGCAGCATGACCGGACAGGGAGAATCACCCCTCCACTTT.

This clonotype was picked up one time. The CDR3 is CAISESTWEQYF. The CDR3, as DNA: TGTGCCATCAGTGAGTCGACCTGGGAGCAGTACTTC. This chain uses TRBV10-3 with TRBJ2-7; D unclear. V was pared by 0 bases and J by 7 bases, with 7 bases between. Germline V CDR1 and CDR2: ENHRY, SYGVKD. The CDR3 runs to 12 residues.